This T cell receptor (beta chain) came from a study of blood T cell repertoires in COVID-19 (dated by TCRdb to between 2020 and 2021). Regarding the study in general: Samples from collaborators originated in the United States, Italy and Spain and spanned both the acute and convalescent phases of COVID-19. The material from the prospective study consisted of cDNA or gDNA derived from T cells, B-cell-depleted T cells, or PBMCs. Deeply sampled blood TCRbeta repertoires from subjects exposed to, actively infected with, or recovered from COVID-19 were included in the dataset. The repertoires were made available in a free public database intended to serve as a resource for research on the immune response to SARS-CoV-2. Samples came from the ongoing ImmuneRACE study (first 160 participants) plus 1,254 subjects from 6 global collaborators. The sample metadata nearly always contained a de-identified subject ID, COVID-19 status, age in years and sex. Where available, HLA class I and class II types were taken from metadata supplied by the sample provider and were not determined by assay-based typing. The paper as a whole reports these results and caveats: The amount of clinical and demographic metadata varied by source and participant and was provided uncurated.

Whole blood was collected in K2EDTA tubes by collaborating institutions according to the institutions' own protocols. Collaborator samples were shipped for TCRbeta analysis as frozen whole blood, isolated PBMCs, or DNA extracted from either sample type. TCRbeta CDR3 regions were amplified from genomic DNA using the immunoSEQ Assay, a bias-controlled multiplex PCR. Turning to the authors' computational methods: The number of nucleated cells in each sample was estimated by amplification of reference gene primers within the assay. To quantify the absolute abundance of each unique TCRbeta CDR3 rearrangement, sequence reads were collapsed and filtered. For each sample, productive Simpson clonality was calculated as the square root of Simpson's diversity index over productive rearrangements. TCRdb re-hosts the immuneACCESS table, in-frame sequences only. Its copies lack some clones; in the studies checked, an unresolved V gene accounts for under half of them, and the cause for the rest is not known. The V and J calls and clone size come from that table; D and trimming were worked out from the DNA. The sample records about 88,000 clones, over 75% of which are singletons. The ten largest clones take up around 3% of the sample.

Comment on this clone: Its specific antigen is unknown. No clone much larger than this one lies a single base away; base qualities are absent.

Unmatched junction bases come to 10, with V trimmed by 6 bases and J by 2 bases. Its CDR3 holds 15 amino acids, cysteine through phenylalanine. CDR3 DNA only is kept here, 45 bases in frame from base 1. CDR1 and CDR2, looked up from the germline V gene, are MNHEY and SVGAGI. Sequencing used peripheral blood. This TCR came from a woman at least 80 years old with acute or convalescent COVID-19. This receptor chain uses TRBV6-5 and TRBJ2-7, with TRBD1 identical over 7 junction bases. The nucleotide sequence reads TGTGCCAGCAGCTCGACAGGGACAAGAGCCTACGAGCAGTACTTC. This translates into CASSSTGTRAYEQYF.